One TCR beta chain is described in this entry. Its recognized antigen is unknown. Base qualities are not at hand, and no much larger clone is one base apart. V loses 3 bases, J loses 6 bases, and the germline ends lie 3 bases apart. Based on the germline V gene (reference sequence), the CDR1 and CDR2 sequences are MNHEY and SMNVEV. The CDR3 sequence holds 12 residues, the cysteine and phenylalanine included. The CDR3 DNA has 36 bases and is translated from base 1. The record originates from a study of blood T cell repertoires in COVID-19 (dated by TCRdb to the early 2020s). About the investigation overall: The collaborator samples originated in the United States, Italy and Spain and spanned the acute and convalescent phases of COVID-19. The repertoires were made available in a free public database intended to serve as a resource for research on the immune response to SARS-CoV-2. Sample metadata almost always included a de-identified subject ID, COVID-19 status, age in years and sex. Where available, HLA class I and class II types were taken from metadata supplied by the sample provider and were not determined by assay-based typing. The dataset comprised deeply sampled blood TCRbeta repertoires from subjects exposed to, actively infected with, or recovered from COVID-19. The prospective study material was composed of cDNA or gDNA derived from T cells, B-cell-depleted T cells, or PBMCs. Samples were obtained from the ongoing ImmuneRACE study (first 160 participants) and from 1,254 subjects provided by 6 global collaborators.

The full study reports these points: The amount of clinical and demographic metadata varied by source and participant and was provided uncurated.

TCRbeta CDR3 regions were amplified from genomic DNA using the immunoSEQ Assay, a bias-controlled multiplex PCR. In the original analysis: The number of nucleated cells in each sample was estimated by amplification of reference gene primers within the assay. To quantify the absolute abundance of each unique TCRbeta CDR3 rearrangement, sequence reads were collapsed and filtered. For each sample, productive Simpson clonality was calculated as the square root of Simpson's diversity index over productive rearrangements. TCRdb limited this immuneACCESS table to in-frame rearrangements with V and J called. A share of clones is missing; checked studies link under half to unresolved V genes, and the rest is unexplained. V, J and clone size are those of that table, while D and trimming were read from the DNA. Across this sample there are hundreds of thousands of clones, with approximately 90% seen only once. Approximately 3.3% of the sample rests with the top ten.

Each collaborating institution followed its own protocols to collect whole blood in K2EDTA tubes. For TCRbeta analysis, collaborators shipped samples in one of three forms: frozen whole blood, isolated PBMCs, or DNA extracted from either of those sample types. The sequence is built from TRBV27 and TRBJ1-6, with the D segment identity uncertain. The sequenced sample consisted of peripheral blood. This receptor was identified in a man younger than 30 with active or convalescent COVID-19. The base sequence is TGTGCCAGCAGTTTCCTTAATTCACCCCTCCACTTT. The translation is CASSFLNSPLHF.